The sequence of this T cell receptor beta chain was determined in a study of T cell repertoires in cytomegalovirus infection. TCRdb reanalysed the reads using MiXCR and keeps one entry per CDR3 protein. Of about 920,000 distinct CDR3 sequences listed, around 32% were seen once; the top ten hold about an eighth. The length of the CDR3 is 18 residues. Germline CDR1 reads SGHVS; CDR2 reads FQNEAQ. After removal of 3 bases from V and 0 bases from J, the junction contained 8 bases not matched to a gene. This clonotype was found a few times. Its specificity is unknown. This rearrangement joins TRBV7-8 to TRBJ2-1; 10 bases map to TRBD2. Sequenced here: cultured CD8+ T cells from PBMCs, sampled from culture after CMV antigen stimulation. The source is a human donor in good health (CMV status not recorded). Some clones in this sample may be carry-over from other donors' samples. CDR3 protein: CASSFTHSGRSSYNEQFF. The DNA of the CDR3 is TGTGCCAGCAGCTTTACCCATAGCGGGAGGAGCTCCTACAATGAGCAGTTCTTC.